Described below is a single T cell receptor beta chain sequence and its context. Naive CD8 isolation took CD45RO-negative cells positively selected for CCR7 and excluded terminally differentiated effector memory CD45RA+ cells. Data came from immunoSEQ multiplex PCR; TCRdb stores just in-frame clones and leaves some out. This sample carries 700,000 to 950,000 clones, roughly 96% of them seen once, and the ten largest clones take less than 0.3%. These data belong to a study of shared clonotypes between healthy human individuals. Study-level information: The composition of the donors was a couple of women and a few men aged 18 to 49. Each donor had three CD4 naive, three CD4 memory, two CD8 naive and one CD8 memory plate.

V was pared by 0 bases and J by 2 bases, with 10 bases between. Looked up from germline, CDR1 is SGHKS and CDR2 is YYEKEE (reference sequence). This CDR3 spans 15 amino acids. What was sequenced was naive CD8+ T cells sorted from blood. The sequence derives from a young man in good health. The gene calls are TRBV5-5 and TRBJ2-3; D is undetermined. CDR3 coding DNA: TGTGCCAGCAGCTTGGACCTCACAGACACAGATACGCAGTATTTT. The encoded protein is CASSLDLTDTDTQYF.